The entry that follows covers one T cell receptor (beta chain) sequence. TCRdb re-called the 5' RACE reads; every CDR3 protein appears as one record, without DNA. Its listing shows around 550,000 distinct CDR3 sequences. This entry comes from a study of T cells expressing NK-cell markers. Study information: Each TCR beta repertoire originated in sorted T cells that were CD3+CD56+NKG2C+, CD3+CD56+NKG2C- or CD3+CD56-NKG2C+. Among the eight sequenced donors, seven tested HCMV-seropositive and one tested seronegative.

Germline CDR1 MNHEY, CDR2 SMNVEV (reference sequence). This CDR3 region has 17 residues. This rearrangement joins TRBV27 to TRBJ2-7; as DNA is missing, the TRBD2 call by TCRdb cannot be tested. The TCR was taken from a man younger than 35 in good health. What was sequenced was blood T cells: a sorted CD56 or NKG2C T cell subset, CD4+ or CD8+ T cells, or bulk PBMC T cells (not recorded which). CDR3 amino acids: CASRGLAGGDTLREQYF.